The clone carrying this TCR beta chain was counted between two and nine times. The record originates from a study of blood T cell repertoires in COVID-19. Study as a whole: Acute-phase and convalescent COVID-19 samples originated in the United States, Italy and Spain. T cells, B-cell-depleted T cells, or PBMCs supplied cDNA or gDNA.

The V end was cut by 5 bases, the J end by 1 base, with 20 bases between. Germline CDR1 MNHEY, CDR2 SMNVEV (reference sequence). The CDR3 has 18 amino acids. Clones were read by immunoSEQ multiplex PCR, and TCRdb kept only the in-frame ones, dropping some. The sample includes fewer than 150,000 clones, approximately 90% of them seen just once. The receptor was derived from a human donor in a cohort sampled during active COVID-19. This sequence joins TRBV27 and TRBJ1-4, with a tentative D call TRBD1 (5 bases). Sequences were obtained from peripheral blood. As DNA, the CDR3 is TGTGCCAGCAGTCTAACCCTAGGGGCCAGTTTAACTAATGAAAAACTGTTTTTT. It yields the protein CASSLTLGASLTNEKLFF. Variable domain in full (rest from reference TRBV27 and TRBJ1-4): EAQVTQNPRYLITVTGKKLTVTCSQNMNHEYMSWYRQDPGLGLRQIYYSMNVEVTDKGDVPEGYKVSRKEKRNFPLILESPSPNQTSLYFCASSLTLGASLTNEKLFFGSGTQLSVL.